A selection of T cell receptor beta chains follows, all from one sample in a study of T cell changes during pregnancy in multiple sclerosis. Method: immunoSEQ multiplex PCR; TCRdb's copy keeps in-frame clones and lacks some. The table records tens of thousands of clones, around 90% of them present only once. Sequences were derived from peripheral blood, sampled after pregnancy. These receptors all stem from a female donor in good health, enrolled as a control in a pregnancy study. CDR3s include the opening cysteine and the closing phenylalanine or tryptophan. The D gene is left open where the match is weak. Clone size appears in some rows only: once, few, many, or a class for an expanded clone.

TRBV5-4,NA,TRBJ2-7,17,NA,CASSFETGLSGSYEQYF,TGTGCCAGCAGCTTTGAAACAGGGCTCTCCGGGTCCTACGAGCAGTACTTC
TRBV7-8,NA,TRBJ2-7,12,NA,CASSLEVHEQYF,TGTGCCAGCAGCCTCGAGGTACACGAGCAGTACTTC
TRBV2,NA,TRBJ1-5,15,NA,CASSVAGFGNQPQHF,TGTGCCAGCAGTGTGGCAGGGTTCGGCAATCAGCCCCAGCATTTT
TRBV18,NA,TRBJ2-3,15,NA,CASSRSRGATDTQYF,TGTGCCAGCTCACGCTCCCGGGGGGCCACAGATACGCAGTATTTT
TRBV14,once,TRBJ1-2,12,NA,CASSYRNYGYTF,TGTGCCAGCTCGTACAGGAACTATGGCTACACCTTC
TRBV6-1,NA,TRBJ2-1,15,NA,CASVPGHRSYNEQFF,TGTGCCAGCGTTCCGGGACATAGATCCTACAATGAGCAGTTCTTC
TRBV19,NA,TRBJ1-5,13,TRBD1,CASSGTGGQPQHF,TGTGCCAGTAGTGGTACAGGGGGACAGCCCCAGCATTTT
TRBV2,NA,TRBJ2-2,14,TRBD2,CASTGGGRTGELFF,TGTGCCAGCACGGGAGGGGGTCGAACCGGGGAGCTGTTTTTT
TRBV25-1,once,TRBJ1-5,17,TRBD1,CASSSGTGGGSNQPQHF,TGTGCCAGCAGCTCCGGGACAGGGGGCGGAAGCAATCAGCCCCAGCATTTT
TRBV27,NA,TRBJ2-3,16,TRBD2,CASSLEQRGRTDTQYF,TGTGCCAGCAGTTTAGAACAGCGGGGGCGCACAGATACGCAGTATTTT
TRBV21-1,NA,TRBJ1-5,18,NA,CASSKRPQGSGPFQPQHF,TGTGCCAGCAGCAAACGGCCCCAGGGATCTGGGCCTTTTCAGCCCCAGCATTTT
TRBV11-3,NA,TRBJ2-7,15,NA,CASSLGADSSYEQYF,TGTGCCAGCAGCTTAGGGGCGGACAGTTCCTACGAGCAGTACTTC
TRBV13,NA,TRBJ2-7,14,NA,CASSSRDNSYEQYF,TGTGCCAGCAGCTCCCGGGACAACTCCTACGAGCAGTACTTC
TRBV4-3,NA,TRBJ2-7,14,TRBD1,CASSQGQGLYEQYF,TGCGCCAGCAGCCAGGGACAGGGACTATACGAGCAGTACTTC
TRBV7-9,NA,TRBJ2-7,17,NA,CASSPRWGGGGSYEQYF,TGTGCCAGCAGCCCTCGGTGGGGAGGGGGGGGCTCCTACGAGCAGTACTTC
TRBV27,NA,TRBJ1-5,14,TRBD1,CASRKTGNYQPQHF,TGTGCCAGCAGAAAGACAGGGAACTATCAGCCCCAGCATTTT
TRBV5-1,NA,TRBJ1-1,13,NA,CASSTNSETEAFF,TGCGCCAGCAGCACAAACAGTGAGACTGAAGCTTTCTTT
TRBV5-1,NA,TRBJ2-5,14,NA,CASSLTTTVETQYF,TGCGCCAGCAGCTTGACTACCACCGTAGAGACCCAGTACTTC
TRBV7-2,NA,TRBJ2-3,14,TRBD2,CASSLAGVTDTQYF,TGTGCCAGCAGTTTAGCGGGAGTGACAGATACGCAGTATTTT
TRBV6-5,few,TRBJ1-2,14,NA,CASSWTGDFYGYTF,TGTGCCAGCAGTTGGACCGGGGACTTCTATGGCTACACCTTC
TRBV5-1,NA,TRBJ2-5,17,TRBD2,CASSLVGRGRRQETQYF,TGCGCCAGCAGCTTGGTGGGGCGCGGGAGGCGCCAAGAGACCCAGTACTTC
TRBV6-1,NA,TRBJ1-3,14,NA,CASKRGLGGNTIYF,TGTGCCAGCAAGCGGGGTTTGGGGGGAAACACCATATATTTT
TRBV6-1,NA,TRBJ2-5,14,TRBD2,CASSMGLGQETQYF,TGTGCCAGCAGTATGGGACTAGGCCAAGAGACCCAGTACTTC
TRBV6-4,NA,TRBJ2-1,13,NA,CASSDGPQNEQFF,TGTGCCAGCAGTGATGGGCCGCAAAATGAGCAGTTCTTC
TRBV5-1,NA,TRBJ1-1,14,TRBD1,CASSLASGGEGAFF,TGCGCCAGCAGCTTGGCCTCAGGGGGCGAAGGAGCTTTCTTT
TRBV7-2,NA,TRBJ2-6,16,TRBD1,CASSLDRNSGANVLTF,TGTGCCAGCAGCCTGGACAGGAACTCTGGGGCCAACGTCCTGACTTTC
TRBV23-1,once,TRBJ2-2,17,NA,CASSQSLGPRGTGELFF,TGCGCCAGCAGTCAATCGTTGGGACCCAGGGGCACCGGGGAGCTGTTTTTT
TRBV5-1,NA,TRBJ1-1,13,NA,CASSPPRFAEAFF,TGCGCCAGCAGCCCCCCGCGCTTCGCTGAAGCTTTCTTT
TRBV11-2,NA,TRBJ2-3,15,NA,CASSLEGRGIDTQYF,TGTGCCAGCAGCTTAGAAGGCAGGGGAATAGATACGCAGTATTTT
TRBV28,NA,TRBJ1-5,15,NA,CASSPRVYSNQPQHF,TGTGCCAGCAGTCCCCGGGTGTATAGCAATCAGCCCCAGCATTTT
TRBV5-1,NA,TRBJ2-3,15,NA,CASRSQLGEADTQYF,TGCGCCAGCAGATCCCAACTCGGGGAGGCAGATACGCAGTATTTT
TRBV7-9,NA,TRBJ1-2,15,TRBD1,CASSFRDREEYGYTF,TGTGCCAGCAGCTTCCGGGACAGGGAGGAGTATGGCTACACCTTC
TRBV7-2,once,TRBJ1-6,18,TRBD1,CASSQTTGRVGDNSPLHF,TGTGCCAGCAGCCAAACGACAGGGCGAGTAGGGGATAATTCACCCCTCCACTTT
TRBV15,NA,TRBJ1-4,16,TRBD1,CATSLLDRGGGEKLFF,TGTGCCACCAGCTTACTGGACAGGGGAGGTGGGGAAAAACTGTTTTTT
TRBV9,NA,TRBJ1-3,13,NA,CASSADTGNTIYF,TGTGCCAGCAGCGCCGACACGGGAAACACCATATATTTT
TRBV7-2,NA,TRBJ2-7,14,TRBD1,CASSTHRDRVVEYF,TGTGCCAGCAGCACCCACCGGGACAGGGTGGTTGAGTACTTC
TRBV9,NA,TRBJ2-5,13,NA,CASSGRSGETQYF,TGTGCCAGCAGCGGAAGGTCCGGGGAGACCCAGTACTTC
TRBV5-4,NA,TRBJ2-3,15,TRBD1,CASSSQGISTDTQYF,TGTGCCAGCAGTTCACAGGGGATCAGCACAGATACGCAGTATTTT
TRBV7-2,NA,TRBJ1-2,15,NA,CASSPATGSPYGYTF,TGTGCCAGCAGCCCTGCAACAGGGTCACCCTATGGCTACACCTTC
TRBV19,NA,TRBJ1-2,11,NA,CASSTNYGYTF,TGTGCCAGTAGTACAAACTATGGCTACACCTTC
TRBV2,NA,TRBJ2-1,15,TRBD1,CASSERDRGQNEQFF,TGTGCCAGCAGTGAAAGGGACAGGGGGCAAAATGAGCAGTTCTTC
TRBV5-1,NA,TRBJ2-1,17,TRBD2,CASSLPGLSGAYNEQFF,TGCGCCAGCAGCTTGCCGGGACTATCGGGAGCTTACAATGAGCAGTTCTTC
TRBV5-6,NA,TRBJ2-7,16,TRBD2,CASSGGLAGVTYEQYF,TGTGCCAGCAGCGGAGGACTAGCGGGGGTGACCTACGAGCAGTACTTC
TRBV7-2,NA,TRBJ2-3,13,NA,CASSSTYTDTQYF,TGTGCCAGCAGCTCCACTTACACAGATACGCAGTATTTT
TRBV6-5,NA,TRBJ2-7,13,TRBD1,CASSYITGGEQYF,TGTGCCAGCAGTTACATTACAGGGGGCGAGCAGTACTTC